This T cell receptor beta chain originates from a study of Ad26.COV2.S vaccination and SARS-CoV-2 variants. Trimming cost V 1 base and J 2 bases, with 18 bases left between them. The V gene's germline CDR1 is SGHAT and CDR2 FQNNGV. The CDR3 contains 18 residues. Treatment meaning: about 20 received Ad26.COV2.S at low or high dose, single or two shots; about 5 received placebo; per-sample allocation not given. Vaccine and placebo recipients were sampled on day 63 after the first injection. The data were produced by immunoSEQ multiplex PCR, yet TCRdb's version contains in-frame clones alone and is incomplete. The sample carries some 270,000 clones, 70% to 90% recorded once.

The chain combines TRBV11-2 with TRBJ1-3, with D perhaps TRBD1 (6 bases). This sequence was found in a person between 18 and 60 years old who received the Ad26.COV2.S COVID-19 vaccine or a placebo. The sample here was peripheral blood, taken in a trial of Ad26.COV2.S vaccine versus placebo. The CDR3 spells CASSLVRQGIDAGNTIYF. CDR3 sequence (DNA): TGTGCCAGCAGCTTAGTAAGGCAGGGGATTGACGCTGGAAACACCATATATTTT. Drawing the rest from reference TRBV11-2 and TRBJ1-3, the complete variable domain is EAGVAQSPRYKIIEKRQSVAFWCNPISGHATLYWYQQILGQGPKLLIQFQNNGVVDDSQLPKDRFSAERLKGVDSTLKIQPAKLEDSAVYLCASSLVRQGIDAGNTIYFGEGSWLTVV.